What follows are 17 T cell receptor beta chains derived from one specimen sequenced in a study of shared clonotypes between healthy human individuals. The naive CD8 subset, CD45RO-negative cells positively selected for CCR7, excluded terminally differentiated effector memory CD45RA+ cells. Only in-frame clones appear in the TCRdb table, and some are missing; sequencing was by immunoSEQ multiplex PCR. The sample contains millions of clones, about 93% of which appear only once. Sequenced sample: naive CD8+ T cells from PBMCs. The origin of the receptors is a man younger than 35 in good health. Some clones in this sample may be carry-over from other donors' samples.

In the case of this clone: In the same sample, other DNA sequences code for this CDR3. Here the CDR3 DNA reads TGTGCCAGCAGCCCCGGACTCTACGAGCAGTACTTC. Translating it yields CASSPGLYEQYF. This chain connects TRBV7-9 to TRBJ2-7, with D maybe TRBD2 (5 bases). Germline loops: CDR1 SEHNR, CDR2 FQNEAQ (reference sequence). The CDR3 has 12 amino acids. The V gene lost 5 bases and the J gene lost 3 bases, with 8 bases spanning the gap. Using reference TRBV7-9 and TRBJ2-7 for the parts outside the CDR3, the full variable domain is DTGVSQNPRHKITKRGQNVTFRCDPISEHNRLYWYRQTLGQGPEFLTYFQNEAQLEKSRLLSDRFSAERPKGSFSTLEIQRTEQGDSAMYLCASSPGLYEQYFGPGTRLTVT.

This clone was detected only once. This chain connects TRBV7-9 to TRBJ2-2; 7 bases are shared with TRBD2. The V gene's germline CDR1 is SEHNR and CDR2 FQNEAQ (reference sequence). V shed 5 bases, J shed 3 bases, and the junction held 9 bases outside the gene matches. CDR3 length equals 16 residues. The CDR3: CASSPRLAWHTGELFF. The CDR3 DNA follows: TGTGCCAGCAGCCCCCGACTAGCCTGGCACACCGGGGAGCTGTTTTTT.

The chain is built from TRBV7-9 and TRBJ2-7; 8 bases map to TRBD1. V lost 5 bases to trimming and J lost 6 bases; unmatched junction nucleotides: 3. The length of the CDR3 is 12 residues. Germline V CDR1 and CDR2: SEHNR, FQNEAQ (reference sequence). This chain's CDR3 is CASSKTGGEQYF. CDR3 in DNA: TGTGCCAGCAGCAAAACAGGGGGCGAGCAGTACTTC.

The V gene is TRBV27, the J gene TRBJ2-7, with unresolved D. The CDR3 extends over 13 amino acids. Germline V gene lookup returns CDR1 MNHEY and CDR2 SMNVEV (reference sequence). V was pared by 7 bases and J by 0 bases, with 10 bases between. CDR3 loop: CASMGRSSYEQYF. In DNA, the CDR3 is TGTGCCAGCATGGGCAGGAGCTCCTACGAGCAGTACTTC.

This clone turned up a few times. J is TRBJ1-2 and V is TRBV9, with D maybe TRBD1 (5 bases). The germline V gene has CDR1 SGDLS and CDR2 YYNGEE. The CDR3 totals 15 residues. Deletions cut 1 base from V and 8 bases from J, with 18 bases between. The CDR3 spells CASSVSGATHVGYTF. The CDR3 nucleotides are TGTGCCAGCAGCGTATCTGGGGCGACTCATGTAGGCTACACCTTC.

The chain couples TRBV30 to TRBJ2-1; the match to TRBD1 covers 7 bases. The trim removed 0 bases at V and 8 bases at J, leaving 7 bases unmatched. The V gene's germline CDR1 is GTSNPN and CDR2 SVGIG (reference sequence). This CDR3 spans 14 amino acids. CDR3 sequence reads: CAWSVTGVGDEQFF. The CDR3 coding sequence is TGTGCCTGGAGTGTTACAGGGGTTGGGGATGAGCAGTTCTTC.

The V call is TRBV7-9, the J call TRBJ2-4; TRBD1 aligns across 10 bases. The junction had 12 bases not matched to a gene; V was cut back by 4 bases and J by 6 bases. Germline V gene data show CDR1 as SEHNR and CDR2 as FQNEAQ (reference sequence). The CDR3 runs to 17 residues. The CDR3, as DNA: TGTGCCAGCAGCTCGGGACAGGGGAAGGTAGGAGGAAACATTCAGTACTTC. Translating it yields CASSSGQGKVGGNIQYF.

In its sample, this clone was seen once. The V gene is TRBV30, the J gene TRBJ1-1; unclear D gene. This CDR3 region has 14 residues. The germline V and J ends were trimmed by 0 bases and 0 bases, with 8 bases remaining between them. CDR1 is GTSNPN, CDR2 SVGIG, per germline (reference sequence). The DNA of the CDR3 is TGTGCCTGGAGTGTAGGCAGAATGAACACTGAAGCTTTCTTT. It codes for CAWSVGRMNTEAFF.

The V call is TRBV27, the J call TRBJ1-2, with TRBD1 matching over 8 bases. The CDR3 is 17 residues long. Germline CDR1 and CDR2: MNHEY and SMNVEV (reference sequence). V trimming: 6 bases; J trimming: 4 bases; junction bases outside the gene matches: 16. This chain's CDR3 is CASSQTGAILRGYGYTF. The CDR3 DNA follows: TGTGCCAGCAGCCAGACAGGGGCTATCCTCAGGGGCTATGGCTACACCTTC.

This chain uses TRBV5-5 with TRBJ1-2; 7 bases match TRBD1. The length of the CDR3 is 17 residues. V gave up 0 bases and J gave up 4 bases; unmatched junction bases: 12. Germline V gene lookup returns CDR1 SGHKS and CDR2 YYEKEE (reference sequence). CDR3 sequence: CASSLAGVTGLVYGYTF. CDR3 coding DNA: TGTGCCAGCAGCTTGGCAGGTGTGACAGGGTTGGTCTATGGCTACACCTTC.

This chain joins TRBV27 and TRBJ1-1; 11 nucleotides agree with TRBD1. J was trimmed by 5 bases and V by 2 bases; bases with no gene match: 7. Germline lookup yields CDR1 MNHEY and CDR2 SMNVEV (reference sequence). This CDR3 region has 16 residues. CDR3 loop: CASSLGQGAMRTEAFF. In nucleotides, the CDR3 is TGTGCCAGCAGTTTAGGACAGGGGGCGATGAGGACTGAAGCTTTCTTT.

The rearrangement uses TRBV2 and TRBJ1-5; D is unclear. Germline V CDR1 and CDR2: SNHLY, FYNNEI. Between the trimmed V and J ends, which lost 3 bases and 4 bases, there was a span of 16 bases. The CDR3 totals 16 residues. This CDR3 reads CASSDNRAGANQPQHF. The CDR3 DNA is TGTGCCAGCAGTGATAATAGGGCAGGAGCAAATCAGCCCCAGCATTTT.

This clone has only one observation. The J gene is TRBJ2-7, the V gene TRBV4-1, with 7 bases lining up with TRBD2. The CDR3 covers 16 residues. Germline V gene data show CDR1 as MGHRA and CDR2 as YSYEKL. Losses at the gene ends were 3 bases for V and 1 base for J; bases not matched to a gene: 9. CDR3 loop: CASSHPAGTFSYEQYF. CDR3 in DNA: TGCGCCAGCAGCCACCCAGCGGGAACTTTTTCCTACGAGCAGTACTTC.

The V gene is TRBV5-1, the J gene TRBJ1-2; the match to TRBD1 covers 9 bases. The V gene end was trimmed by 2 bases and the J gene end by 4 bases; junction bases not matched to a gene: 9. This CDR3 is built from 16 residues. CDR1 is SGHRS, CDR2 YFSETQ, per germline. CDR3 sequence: CASSFWGGQGRYGYTF. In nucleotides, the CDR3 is TGCGCCAGCAGCTTTTGGGGAGGACAGGGGCGCTATGGCTACACCTTC.

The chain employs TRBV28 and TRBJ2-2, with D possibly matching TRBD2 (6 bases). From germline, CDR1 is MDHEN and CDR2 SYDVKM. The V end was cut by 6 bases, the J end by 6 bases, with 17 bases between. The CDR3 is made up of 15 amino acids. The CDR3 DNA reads TGTGCCAGCAGCCGATTCAGGGAGGCGGCCGGGGAGCTGTTTTTT. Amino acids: CASSRFREAAGELFF.

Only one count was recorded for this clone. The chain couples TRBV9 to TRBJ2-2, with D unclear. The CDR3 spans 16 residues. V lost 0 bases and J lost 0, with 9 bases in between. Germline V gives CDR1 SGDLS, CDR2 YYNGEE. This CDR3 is CASSVGSVANTGELFF. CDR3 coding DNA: TGTGCCAGCAGCGTAGGATCTGTCGCGAACACCGGGGAGCTGTTTTTT.

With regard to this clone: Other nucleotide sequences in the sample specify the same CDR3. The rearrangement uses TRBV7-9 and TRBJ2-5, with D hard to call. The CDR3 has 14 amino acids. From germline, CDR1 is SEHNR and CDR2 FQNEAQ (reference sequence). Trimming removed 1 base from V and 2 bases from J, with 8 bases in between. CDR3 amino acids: CASSLGRSQETQYF. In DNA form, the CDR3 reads TGTGCCAGCAGCTTAGGGCGTTCTCAAGAGACCCAGTACTTC.